This T cell receptor (beta chain) was sequenced for a study of cytomegalovirus exposure and HLA in healthy donors. Broader study findings: Some 17,000 TCR beta sequences were associated with HLA alleles at 0.05 false discovery rate in a later analysis. Altogether, some 170 TCR beta chains were recorded as cytomegalovirus-associated. Some V segments could not be told apart, so they were left out, TRBV6-2 and TRBV6-3 among them.

About this clone itself: What it binds is not known.

Researchers ran the PCR with 60 Vbeta and 13 Jbeta primers. This table comes from immunoSEQ multiplex PCR, and its TCRdb copy is limited to in-frame clones, with some not included. The table has about 130,000 clones, around three quarters seen once; the top ten hold around 2.7%. The CDR3 is 16 residues long. Germline CDR1 SGHRS, CDR2 YFSETQ. V lost 3 bases and J 2 bases, leaving 15 bases between the germline ends. The rearrangement joins TRBV5-1 to TRBJ1-5; D is uncertain. The sample taken for sequencing was PBMCs. This receptor was identified in a woman aged 55-70 years in good health and CMV-seropositive. CDR3 region: CASSYGGLEGNQPQHF. CDR3 bases: TGCGCCAGCAGCTATGGAGGCCTAGAGGGCAATCAGCCCCAGCATTTT. Full variable domain (missing parts from reference TRBV5-1 and TRBJ1-5): KAGVTQTPRYLIKTRGQQVTLSCSPISGHRSVSWYQQTPGQGLQFLFEYFSETQRNKGNFPGRFSGRQFSNSRSEMNVSTLELGDSALYLCASSYGGLEGNQPQHFGDGTRLSIL.